This paragraph covers one TCR beta chain sequence. This clone was detected only a few times. Its specific antigen is unknown. No base quality values were provided; no much bigger clone lies one nucleotide off. This entry comes from a study of blood T cell repertoires in COVID-19 (dated by TCRdb to the early 2020s). About the study as a whole: Samples covering the acute and convalescent phases of COVID-19 were provided by collaborators in the United States, Italy and Spain. A freely available public database, intended as a resource for researchers studying the immune response to SARS-CoV-2, is where the repertoires were released. The prospective study material was composed of cDNA or gDNA derived from T cells, B-cell-depleted T cells, or PBMCs. Sample metadata almost always included a de-identified subject ID, COVID-19 status, age in years and sex. HLA class I and class II types, where available, came from metadata supplied by the sample provider rather than from assay-based typing. The samples were drawn from two sources: the first 160 participants of the ongoing ImmuneRACE study, and 1,000 to 1,500 subjects contributed by 6 global collaborators. The dataset comprised deeply sampled blood TCRbeta repertoires from subjects exposed to, actively infected with, or recovered from COVID-19.

The collaborating institutions used their own protocols to collect whole blood in K2EDTA tubes. Collaborator samples were shipped for TCRbeta analysis as frozen whole blood, isolated PBMCs, or DNA extracted from either sample type. Overall results and qualifications from the work: The quantity of clinical and demographic metadata differed by source and by participant and was supplied without curation.

TCRbeta CDR3 regions were amplified from genomic DNA using the immunoSEQ Assay, a bias-controlled multiplex PCR. As for the original processing: Within the assay, amplification of reference gene primers was used to estimate how many nucleated cells each sample contained. Sequence reads were collapsed and filtered to measure the absolute abundance of every unique TCRbeta CDR3 rearrangement. For each sample, productive Simpson clonality was calculated by taking the square root of Simpson's diversity index across productive rearrangements. TCRdb mirrors the immuneACCESS table, restricted to in-frame sequences. Some clones are absent from its copies; in checked studies, under half trace to an unresolved V gene, and the reason for the others is unknown. V and J calls and clone size are given by that table; D and trimming were obtained from the DNA. Across this sample there are about 200,000 clones, with approximately 85% seen only once. Roughly 3% of the sample is held by the ten biggest clonotypes.

The sequence was collected from a man in his 60s with acute or convalescent COVID-19. The sample consisted of peripheral blood.

The CDR3 protein sequence reads: CASSSSGLVGGELFF. The DNA sequence reads TGTGCCAGCAGCTCATCGGGACTCGTTGGCGGGGAGCTGTTTTTT. The chain links TRBV11-2 with TRBJ2-2; TRBD2 could be the D gene, as 6 bases match. The CDR3 runs 15 residues from the cysteine to the phenylalanine. Of the read, only the CDR3 DNA is kept; its 45 bases are in frame from base 1. CDR1 and CDR2, per the germline V gene, are SGHAT and FQNNGV. V and J are truncated by 4 bases and 7 bases respectively, leaving an intervening sequence of 16 bases.